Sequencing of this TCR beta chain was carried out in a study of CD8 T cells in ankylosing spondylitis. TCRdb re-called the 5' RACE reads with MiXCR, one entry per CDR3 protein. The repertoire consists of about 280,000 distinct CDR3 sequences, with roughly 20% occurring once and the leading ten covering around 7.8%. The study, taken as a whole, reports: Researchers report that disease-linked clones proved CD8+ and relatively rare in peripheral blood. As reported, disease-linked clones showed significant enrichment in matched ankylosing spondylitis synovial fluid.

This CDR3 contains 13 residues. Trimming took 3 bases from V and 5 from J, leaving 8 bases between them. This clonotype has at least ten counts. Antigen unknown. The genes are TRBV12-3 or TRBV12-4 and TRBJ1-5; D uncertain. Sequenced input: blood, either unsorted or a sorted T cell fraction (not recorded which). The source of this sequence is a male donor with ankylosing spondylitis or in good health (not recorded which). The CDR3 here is CASSLSSHQPQHF. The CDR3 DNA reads TGTGCCAGCAGTTTGTCCAGTCATCAGCCCCAGCATTTT.